This T cell receptor (beta chain) was observed in a study of blood T cells in healthy people across ages. Overall study results and limits: Versus aged donors, long-lived donors had higher diversity and more naive CD4+ cells.

A sample-barcoded 5' primer and a J-beta primer mix were used in a second PCR of about 6 to 11 cycles. TCRdb reprocessed the 5' RACE reads via MiXCR and lists one record per CDR3 protein. The sample has a few hundred thousand distinct CDR3 sequences; over 45% are singletons. The study recruited healthy Caucasian donors from Russia who were aged about 6 to 95. At least 6 micrograms of total RNA were extracted per sample. Remarks on this clonotype: What it recognizes is unknown.

The CDR3 runs to 22 residues. Germline V CDR1 and CDR2: PRHDT, FYEKMQ (reference sequence). The V end lost 8 bases, the J end lost 4 bases, and 40 bases lay between the germline ends. The source is a man between 60 and 75 years old in good health. The chain is built from TRBV13 and TRBJ2-3; D possibly uses TRBD1 or TRBD2 (5 bases each). The specimen sequenced was blood. The CDR3: CASGGYKIGDPRPGDSPDTQYF. CDR3 DNA: TGTGCCAGCGGGGGTTATAAAATCGGGGACCCACGTCCAGGAGATAGTCCAGATACGCAGTATTTT.